The sequence of this T cell receptor beta chain was determined in a study of T cell changes during pregnancy in multiple sclerosis. Germline CDR1 is MGHRA and CDR2 is YSYEKL. V lost 2 bases to trimming and J lost 3 bases; unmatched junction nucleotides: 6. The CDR3 runs 16 residues. Libraries were prepared by immunoSEQ multiplex PCR; TCRdb keeps only in-frame clonotypes and omits some of them. The sample yields some 30,000 clones, under 95% seen once. The genes are TRBV4-1 and TRBJ2-3; 9 bases fit TRBD1. The source is a female donor in good health, enrolled as a control in a pregnancy study. The sample in question was peripheral blood, obtained in the first trimester of pregnancy. Here the CDR3 DNA reads TGCGCCAGCAGCCAACCGGGGGGACAGGGTACAGATACGCAGTATTTT. Translated: CASSQPGGQGTDTQYF.